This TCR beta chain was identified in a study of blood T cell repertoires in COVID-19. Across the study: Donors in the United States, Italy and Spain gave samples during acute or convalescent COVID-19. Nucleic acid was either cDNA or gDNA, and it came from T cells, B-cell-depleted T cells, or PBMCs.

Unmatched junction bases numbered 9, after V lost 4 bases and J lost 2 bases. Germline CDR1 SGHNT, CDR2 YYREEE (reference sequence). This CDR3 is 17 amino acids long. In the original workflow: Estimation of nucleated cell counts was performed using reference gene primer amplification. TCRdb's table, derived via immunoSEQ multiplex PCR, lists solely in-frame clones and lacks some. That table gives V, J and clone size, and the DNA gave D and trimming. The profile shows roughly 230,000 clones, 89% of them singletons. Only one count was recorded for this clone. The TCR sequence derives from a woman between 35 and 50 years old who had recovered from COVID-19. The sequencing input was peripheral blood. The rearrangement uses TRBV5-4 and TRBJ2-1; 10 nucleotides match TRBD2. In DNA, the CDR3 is TGTGCCAGCAGCCGGGAGTTAGCGGGGGGTCCCTACAATGAGCAGTTCTTC. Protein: CASSRELAGGPYNEQFF.